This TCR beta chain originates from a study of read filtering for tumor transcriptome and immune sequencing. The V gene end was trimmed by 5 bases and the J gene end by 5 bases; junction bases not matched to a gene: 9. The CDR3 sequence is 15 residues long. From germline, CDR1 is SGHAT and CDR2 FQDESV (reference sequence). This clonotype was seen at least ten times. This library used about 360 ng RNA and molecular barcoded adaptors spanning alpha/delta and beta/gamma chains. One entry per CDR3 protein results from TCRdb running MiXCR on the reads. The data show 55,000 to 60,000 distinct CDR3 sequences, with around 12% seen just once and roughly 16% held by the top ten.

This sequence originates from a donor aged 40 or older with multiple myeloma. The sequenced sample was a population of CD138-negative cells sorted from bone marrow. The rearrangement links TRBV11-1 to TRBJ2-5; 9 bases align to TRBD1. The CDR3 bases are TGTGCCAGCAGCCGAAACAGGGGGCCGCGGGAGACCCAGTACTTC. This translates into CASSRNRGPRETQYF.